This TCR beta chain was profiled in a study of neurological immune-mediated disorders (dated by TCRdb to between 2017 and 2020). Looking at the study overall: Of the approximately 34 multiple sclerosis patients, around 31 had relapsing-remitting MS and 3 had secondary progressive MS. The cohort comprised roughly 70 subjects: around 15 HAM/TSP patients, roughly 34 multiple sclerosis patients and approximately 20 healthy controls. Longitudinal samples, technical triplicates and paired sorted CD4+ and CD8+ T-cell subsets, alongside PBMC samples, were included among the 106 TCR-beta libraries. Peripheral blood TCR-beta repertoires from HTLV-I-associated myelopathy (HAM/TSP) patients, multiple sclerosis patients and healthy controls were compared by UMI-based sequencing. Overall results and qualifications from the work: No identical CDR3 amino acid sequences were shared among expanded clones across subjects, suggesting private TCR-beta repertoires in all groups. The MS cluster was not associated with any clinical or MRI features, and the authors stated that larger cohorts are needed. In phylogenetic analysis, the repertoires of 18 of 34 MS patients grouped into a cluster of related CDR3 sequences, which suggests a possible signature at the repertoire level. TCR clonal expansion was highest in HAM/TSP patients and lowest in MS patients, with MS patients falling below even healthy controls.

This clonotype was detected many times. Its antigen remains unidentified. The input lacks base qualities; no much larger clone sits a single base away. cDNA was synthesized by template-switch 5'RACE using a primer carrying a 10-nucleotide random unique molecular identifier by which each TCR transcript was tagged. Every sequencing run covered 15-18 subjects and yielded more than 180 million TCR-beta sequences. Total RNA was extracted with the RNeasy kit. The KAPA Real-time Library Amplification kit was used to amplify TCR-beta VDJ regions with primers for the TCR constant region and the 5'RACE anchor. A first PCR added sample indexes and Illumina adaptors, and a second PCR then raised library yield. The roughly 650 bp TCR product was size-selected on a 2% E-gel SizeSelection system after Ampure bead purification. Before pooling, library quality was assessed on a Bioanalyzer, concentration was determined with Qubit, and library quantification was performed with the Kapa Library Quantification kit. Paired-end 2 x 150 bp sequencing of the libraries was performed on an Illumina HiSeq 2500. To increase sequence diversity, roughly 25-31% phiX was spiked into each library pool. In the original analysis: The quality-filtered reads were processed with the UMI-based MiGEC pipeline, whose error correction step removed more than 75% of the raw TCR sequences. VDJ genes were aligned to IMGT germline references, and clonotypes were defined by unique CDR3 amino acid sequence plus V-J genes. Clonal expansion, Shannon diversity and CDR3 relatedness (CalcPairwiseDistances, ClusterSamples) were evaluated with VDJtools, and phylogenetic trees were built with CLCbio workbench. Clones with at least 8 unique UMIs were defined as expanded, with this threshold being based on coefficient-of-variation modelling across technical triplicates. TCRdb cleaned the public reads at Q25 with fastp, built clones with MiXCR and kept in-frame beta chains. Rows merge per CDR3 protein into single entries with the most common DNA and genes. The V and J calls follow TCRdb's processing rather than the paper's. The sample records 40,000 to 50,000 distinct CDR3 sequences, about 2% of which are singletons. The ten largest clones take up less than 2.5% of the sample.

The CDR3, cysteine through phenylalanine, is 14 amino acids long. The kept DNA is CDR3 alone, 42 bases in frame from the first base. CDR1 and CDR2, looked up from the germline V gene (reference sequence), are DFQATT and SNEGSKA. Trimming removed 3 bases from V and 1 base from J; the gene matches leave 4 bases unexplained. For unsorted PBMC libraries, 2 million PBMCs were used after storage in RNAlater at -80 degrees C until RNA extraction. Multiple sclerosis patients were enrolled in a US clinical protocol under which disease progression was evaluated by magnetic resonance imaging. PBMCs were separated from peripheral blood using Ficoll-Hypaque density gradient centrifugation and then cryopreserved in liquid nitrogen.

This receptor was obtained from a woman aged 40-49 years with multiple sclerosis. The V and J genes are TRBV20-1 and TRBJ2-3, and 7 junctional nucleotides match TRBD2. Sequences were obtained from PBMCs. The CDR3 sequence is CSARVAGGTDTQYF. DNA sequence: TGCAGTGCTAGGGTTGCGGGGGGCACAGATACGCAGTATTTT.